The 25 T cell receptor beta chains below all came from one sample that was sequenced in a study of cytomegalovirus exposure and HLA in healthy donors (dated by TCRdb to 2016 to 2017). The library relied on the immunoSEQ multiplex PCR assay. Not all clones reach the TCRdb copy of this immuneACCESS table, which keeps in-frame sequences only. Checked studies attribute under half of the gap to unresolved V genes and leave the rest unexplained. The sample table contains some 59,000 clones; only one count was recorded for roughly nine tenths of them. Around 14% of the sample goes to the ten largest clones. The sequenced material came from PBMCs. These TCRs come from a woman aged 18-29 years in good health and CMV-seronegative.

This chain joins TRBV9 and TRBJ1-4; 7 nucleotides agree with TRBD1. Germline CDR1 is SGDLS and CDR2 is YYNGEE. Trimming took 0 bases from V and 6 from J; bases not matched to a gene: 5. This CDR3 contains 15 residues. The CDR3 region has the DNA TGTGCCAGCAGCGTAGGTCAGGGGGGTGATGAAAAACTGTTTTTT. Protein product: CASSVGQGGDEKLFF.

Here the CDR3 DNA reads TGTGCCAGCAGTCCAGCGGGGGGGGAGTACAATGAGCAGTTCTTC. This translates into CASSPAGGEYNEQFF. This rearrangement joins TRBV27 to TRBJ2-1; TRBD2 aligns across 10 bases. CDR3 size: 15 residues. Germline V gene lookup returns CDR1 MNHEY and CDR2 SMNVEV (reference sequence). V was clipped by 5 bases and J by 4 bases; unmatched bases: 5.

This rearrangement joins TRBV4-1 to TRBJ2-7; maybe TRBD2 (5 bases). V shed 0 bases and J shed 3 bases, with 18 bases lying between them. The CDR3 sequence is 17 residues long. CDR1 and CDR2 (germline): MGHRA, YSYEKL. CDR3 loop: CASSQDPLPGSVYEQYF. The CDR3 nucleotides read TGCGCCAGCAGCCAAGATCCCCTCCCGGGGTCCGTCTACGAGCAGTACTTC.

The chain carries TRBV5-6 and TRBJ2-7; a possible D gene is TRBD2 (5 bases). The ends were cut back, 1 base at V and 2 bases at J, with 7 bases in the middle. Looked up from germline, CDR1 is SGHDT and CDR2 is YYEEEE. This CDR3 contains 13 residues. The CDR3 DNA sequence: TGTGCCAGCAGCTTGTCCGGGGCCTACGAGCAGTACTTC. Protein product: CASSLSGAYEQYF.

The V gene is TRBV28, the J gene TRBJ2-7, with D maybe TRBD1 (6 bases). The germline V and J ends were trimmed by 8 bases and 3 bases, with 17 bases remaining between them. Germline lookup yields CDR1 MDHEN and CDR2 SYDVKM. The CDR3 consists of 14 residues. The CDR3 sequence is CASSGTTGIYEQYF. The CDR3 nucleotides are TGTGCCAGCTCCGGGACCACAGGGATCTACGAGCAGTACTTC.

This chain connects TRBV5-1 to TRBJ1-1; TRBD1 aligns across 7 bases. This CDR3 contains 13 residues. Germline V gene sequence: CDR1 SGHRS, CDR2 YFSETQ. The junction had 4 bases not matched to a gene; V was cut back by 7 bases and J by 1 base. The CDR3 bases are TGCGCCAGCCGGGGACAGAGGAACACTGAAGCTTTCTTT. Its translation is CASRGQRNTEAFF. The full variable domain, in which reference TRBV5-1 and TRBJ1-1 provide the parts outside the CDR3, is KAGVTQTPRYLIKTRGQQVTLSCSPISGHRSVSWYQQTPGQGLQFLFEYFSETQRNKGNFPGRFSGRQFSNSRSEMNVSTLELGDSALYLCASRGQRNTEAFFGQGTRLTVV.

The chain carries TRBV5-8 and TRBJ1-2, with 9 bases aligning to TRBD1. Germline V gives CDR1 SGHTS, CDR2 YDEGEE. V lost 4 bases and J lost 2; bases outside the gene matches: 9. The CDR3 covers 16 residues. CDR3 region: CASSLGTGNLNYGYTF. CDR3 DNA sequence: TGTGCCAGCAGCCTAGGGACAGGGAATCTCAACTATGGCTACACCTTC. The variable domain in full, completed from reference TRBV5-8 and TRBJ1-2, reads EAGVTQSPTHLIKTRGQQATLRCSPISGHTSVYWYQQALGLGLQFLLWYDEGEERNRGNFPPRFSGRQFPNYSSELNVNALELEDSALYLCASSLGTGNLNYGYTFGSGTRLTVV.

This clone came up once. The rearrangement links TRBV5-6 to TRBJ2-2; TRBD2 agrees at 7 bases. The CDR3 loop spans 16 amino acids. Germline V gene sequence: CDR1 SGHDT, CDR2 YYEEEE. The junction had 3 bases not matched to a gene; V was cut back by 0 bases and J by 1 base. The CDR3 reads CASSLGLAGNTGELFF. The CDR3 nucleotides are TGTGCCAGCAGCTTGGGATTAGCGGGGAACACCGGGGAGCTGTTTTTT.

V and J are TRBV7-2 and TRBJ2-3; TRBD1 matches at 8 bases. The CDR3 runs 15 residues. The germline V gene has CDR1 SGHTA and CDR2 FQGNSA. V shed 5 bases, J shed 5 bases, and the junction held 9 bases outside the gene matches. The CDR3 DNA reads as TGTGCCAGCAGCCCGTGGACAGGGTTAGGAGATACGCAGTATTTT. The encoded protein is CASSPWTGLGDTQYF.

The chain employs TRBV7-9 and TRBJ2-7, with 10 bases matching TRBD1. The CDR3 runs 15 residues. CDR1 is SEHNR, CDR2 FQNEAQ, per germline (reference sequence). V was pared by 1 base and J by 2 bases, with 2 bases of the junction left unmatched. The CDR3 region is CASSLGGQGAYEQYF. In DNA, the CDR3 is TGTGCCAGCAGCTTAGGCGGACAGGGGGCCTACGAGCAGTACTTC.

J is TRBJ2-2 and V is TRBV7-8, with a weak D call TRBD2 (6 bases). The V gene lost 6 bases and the J gene lost 5 bases, with 16 bases spanning the gap. This CDR3 comprises 15 residues. Germline V lookup: CDR1 SGHVS, CDR2 FQNEAQ. CDR3 bases: TGTGCCAGCAGGCGTCCGGGACTGGTAACCGGGGAGCTGTTTTTT. Translating gives CASRRPGLVTGELFF.

The chain links TRBV6-6 to TRBJ2-1, with TRBD2 matching 9 bases. With V trimmed by 7 bases and J by 3 bases, 7 bases remained unmatched. The V gene's germline CDR1 is MNHNY and CDR2 SVGAGI (reference sequence). The CDR3 extends over 15 amino acids. CDR3: CASNRAGGLYNEQFF. The CDR3 DNA reads as TGTGCCAGCAACAGAGCGGGGGGACTCTACAATGAGCAGTTCTTC.

The chain uses TRBV5-1 and TRBJ1-2; 7 nucleotides line up with TRBD1. The germline gives CDR1 SGHRS, CDR2 YFSETQ. The CDR3 runs 17 residues. Trimming at V came to 0 bases and at J to 4 bases, leaving 12 bases not matched to a gene. CDR3 protein: CASSLGYGQEIAYGYTF. The CDR3 DNA reads as TGCGCCAGCAGCTTGGGCTATGGACAGGAGATCGCCTATGGCTACACCTTC.

The V call is TRBV27, the J call TRBJ2-7, with 7 bases lining up with TRBD1. This CDR3 is built from 13 residues. Trimming cost V 3 bases and J 4 bases; bases outside gene matches: 3. CDR1 is MNHEY and CDR2 is SMNVEV in the germline V gene (reference sequence). In nucleotides, the CDR3 is TGTGCCAGCAGTTTTAACAGGGGTTACGAGCAGTACTTC. Protein sequence: CASSFNRGYEQYF.

The chain combines TRBV19 with TRBJ1-1; TRBD1 is a possible D gene (5 bases). The ends were cut back, 4 bases at V and 1 base at J, with 7 bases in the middle. There are 13 residues in the CDR3. Germline CDR1 LNHDA, CDR2 SQIVND (reference sequence). CDR3 sequence: CASSTGPNTEAFF. Here the CDR3 DNA reads TGTGCCAGTAGTACAGGGCCGAACACTGAAGCTTTCTTT.

A single count supports this clone. The J gene is TRBJ2-1, the V gene TRBV10-3, with TRBD2 identical over 12 bases. V trimming: 4 bases; J trimming: 10 bases; junction bases outside the gene matches: 8. Per the germline V gene, CDR1 is ENHRY and CDR2 is SYGVKD. The CDR3 extends over 15 amino acids. CDR3 in DNA: TGTGCCATCAGTGCCTCGGGGACTAGCGGGCGAGAGCAGTTCTTC. Protein product: CAISASGTSGREQFF.

This clone was seen only once. This chain links TRBV12-5 with TRBJ1-1; D unclear. The CDR3 totals 17 residues. CDR1 and CDR2 from the germline V gene are LGHNT and FRNRAP. V lost 0 bases and J lost 0, with 14 bases in between. Here the CDR3 reads CASGLVLRGGLNTEAFF. CDR3 DNA: TGTGCTAGTGGTTTGGTACTCCGGGGAGGGCTGAACACTGAAGCTTTCTTT.

The chain joins TRBV20-1 to TRBJ2-3; the D is unclear. The ends were cut back, 6 bases at V and 6 bases at J, with 7 bases in the middle. CDR3 size: 10 residues. Germline V gives CDR1 DFQATT, CDR2 SNEGSKA (reference sequence). The DNA of the CDR3 is TGCAGTGCCTTCAGGGATACGCAGTATTTT. Translating gives CSAFRDTQYF.

This clone was seen only once. The chain couples TRBV19 to TRBJ1-4; D is undetermined. V lost 1 base and J 2 bases, leaving 5 bases between the germline ends. CDR3 size: 14 residues. Germline lookup yields CDR1 LNHDA and CDR2 SQIVND (reference sequence). The CDR3 nucleotides are TGTGCCAGTAGTATAGCGGGGACTAATGAAAAACTGTTTTTT. Residues: CASSIAGTNEKLFF. Variable domain in full (rest from reference TRBV19 and TRBJ1-4): DGGITQSPKYLFRKEGQNVTLSCEQNLNHDAMYWYRQDPGQGLRLIYYSQIVNDFQKGDIAEGYSVSREKKESFPLTVTSAQKNPTAFYLCASSIAGTNEKLFFGSGTQLSVL.

As concerns this clone: The junction and the germline gene differ at one end; a read error may be behind it. The gene calls are TRBV18 and TRBJ2-5; TRBD2 is a possible D gene (5 bases). The CDR3 totals 14 residues. Per germline, CDR1 KGHSH and CDR2 LQKENI. The CDR3 loop is CANSRAGSQETQYF. The CDR3, as DNA: TGTGCCAACTCACGGGCGGGTTCTCAAGAGACCCAGTACTTC.

The chain uses TRBV6-6 and TRBJ1-3; TRBD1 might be the D (5 bases). Germline V gene lookup returns CDR1 MNHNY and CDR2 SVGAGI (reference sequence). This CDR3 is 16 amino acids long. V lost 0 bases and J 0 bases, leaving 9 bases between the germline ends. The CDR3 DNA reads TGTGCCAGCAGTTACTCTCAGGGATACTCTGGAAACACCATATATTTT. It codes for CASSYSQGYSGNTIYF.

The chain links TRBV4-1 to TRBJ2-1; 11 bases are shared with TRBD2. CDR1 MGHRA and CDR2 YSYEKL come from the germline V gene. The CDR3 is 21 amino acids. V lost 0 bases to trimming and J lost 0 bases; unmatched junction nucleotides: 13. CDR3 nucleotides: TGCGCCAGCAGCCAAGAGTCTCCCGGGACTAGCGGAAGAATCTCCTACAATGAGCAGTTCTTC. Translation: CASSQESPGTSGRISYNEQFF.

The genes are TRBV14 and TRBJ2-1; D perhaps matches TRBD2 (6 bases). Trimming cost V 3 bases and J 8 bases, with 17 bases left between them. CDR3 size: 15 residues. Germline V gives CDR1 SGHDN, CDR2 FVKESK. CDR3 DNA: TGTGCCAGCAGCCAGCGCAGCGGGTATTTGGATGAGCAGTTCTTC. This encodes CASSQRSGYLDEQFF. Variable domain in full (rest from reference TRBV14 and TRBJ2-1): EAGVTQFPSHSVIEKGQTVTLRCDPISGHDNLYWYRRVMGKEIKFLLHFVKESKQDESGMPNNRFLAERTGGTYSTLKVQPAELEDSGVYFCASSQRSGYLDEQFFGPGTRLTVL.

The rearrangement joins TRBV7-9 to TRBJ2-1, with 10 bases fitting TRBD2. The CDR3 length is 15 residues. Per germline, CDR1 SEHNR and CDR2 FQNEAQ (reference sequence). V gave up 2 bases and J gave up 4 bases; unmatched junction bases: 2. The CDR3: CASSLSGGDYNEQFF. In nucleotides, the CDR3 is TGTGCCAGCAGCTTAAGCGGGGGGGATTACAATGAGCAGTTCTTC. The whole variable domain, filled in from reference TRBV7-9 and TRBJ2-1, reads DTGVSQNPRHKITKRGQNVTFRCDPISEHNRLYWYRQTLGQGPEFLTYFQNEAQLEKSRLLSDRFSAERPKGSFSTLEIQRTEQGDSAMYLCASSLSGGDYNEQFFGPGTRLTVL.

The chain links TRBV4-1 to TRBJ1-4; D gene unclear. Trimming left V 0 bases short and J 3 bases short, with 8 bases between. This CDR3 has 15 residues. CDR1 is MGHRA and CDR2 is YSYEKL in the germline V gene. The CDR3 here is CASSQETGANEKLFF. CDR3 in DNA: TGCGCCAGCAGCCAAGAGACGGGAGCTAATGAAAAACTGTTTTTT.